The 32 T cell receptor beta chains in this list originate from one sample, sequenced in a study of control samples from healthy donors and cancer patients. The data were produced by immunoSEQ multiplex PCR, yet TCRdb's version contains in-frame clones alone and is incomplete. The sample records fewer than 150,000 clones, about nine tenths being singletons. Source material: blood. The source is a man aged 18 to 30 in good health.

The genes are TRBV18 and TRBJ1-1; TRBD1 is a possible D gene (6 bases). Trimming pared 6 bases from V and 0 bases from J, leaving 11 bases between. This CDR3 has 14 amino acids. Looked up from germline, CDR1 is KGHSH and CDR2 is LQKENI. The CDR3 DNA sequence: TGTGCCAGCTCTCAACAGGGAATGAACACTGAAGCTTTCTTT. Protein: CASSQQGMNTEAFF.

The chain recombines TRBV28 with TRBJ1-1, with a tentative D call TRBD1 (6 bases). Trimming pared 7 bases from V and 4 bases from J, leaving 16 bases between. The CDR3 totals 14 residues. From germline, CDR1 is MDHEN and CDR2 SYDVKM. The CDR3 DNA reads TGTGCCAGCACCAAACTACAGGGAGGCACTGAAGCTTTCTTT. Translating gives CASTKLQGGTEAFF.

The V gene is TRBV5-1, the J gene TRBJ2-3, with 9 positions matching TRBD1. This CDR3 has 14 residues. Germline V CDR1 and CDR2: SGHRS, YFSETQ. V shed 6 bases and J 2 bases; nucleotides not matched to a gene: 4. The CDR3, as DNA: TGCGCCAGCACCCGGACAGGGGTCACAGATACGCAGTATTTT. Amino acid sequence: CASTRTGVTDTQYF.

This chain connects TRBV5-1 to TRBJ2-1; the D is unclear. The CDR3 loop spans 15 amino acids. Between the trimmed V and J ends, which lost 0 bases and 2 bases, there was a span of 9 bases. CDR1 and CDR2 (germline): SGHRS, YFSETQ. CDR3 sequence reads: CASSLGGSTYNEQFF. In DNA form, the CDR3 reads TGCGCCAGCAGCTTGGGGGGTTCCACCTACAATGAGCAGTTCTTC. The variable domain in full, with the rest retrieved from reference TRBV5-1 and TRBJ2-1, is KAGVTQTPRYLIKTRGQQVTLSCSPISGHRSVSWYQQTPGQGLQFLFEYFSETQRNKGNFPGRFSGRQFSNSRSEMNVSTLELGDSALYLCASSLGGSTYNEQFFGPGTRLTVL.

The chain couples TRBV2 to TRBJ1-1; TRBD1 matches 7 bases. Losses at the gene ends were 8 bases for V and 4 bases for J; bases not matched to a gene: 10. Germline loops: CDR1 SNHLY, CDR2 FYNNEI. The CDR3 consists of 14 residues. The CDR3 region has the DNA TGTGCCAGCCGCCTCCAGGGACAGAGCACTGAAGCTTTCTTT. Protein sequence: CASRLQGQSTEAFF.

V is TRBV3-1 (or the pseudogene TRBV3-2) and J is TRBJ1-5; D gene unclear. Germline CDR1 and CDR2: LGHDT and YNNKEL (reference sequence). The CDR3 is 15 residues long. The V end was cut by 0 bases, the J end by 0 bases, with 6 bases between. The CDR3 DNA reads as TGTGCCAGCAGCCAAGACCTGAATAGCAATCAGCCCCAGCATTTT. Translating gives CASSQDLNSNQPQHF.

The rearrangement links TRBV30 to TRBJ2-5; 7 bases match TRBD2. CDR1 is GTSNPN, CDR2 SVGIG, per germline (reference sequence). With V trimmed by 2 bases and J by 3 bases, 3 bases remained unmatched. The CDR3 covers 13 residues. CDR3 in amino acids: CAWSIGLEETQYF. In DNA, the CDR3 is TGTGCCTGGAGTATTGGACTAGAAGAGACCCAGTACTTC.

CDR3 loop: CASSFRDRPQTGGELFF. The CDR3 nucleotides read TGTGCCAGCAGCTTCCGGGACCGACCCCAGACGGGTGGGGAGCTGTTTTTT. The genes are TRBV9 and TRBJ2-2; D may match TRBD1 or TRBD2 (5 bases each). Trimming left V 4 bases short and J 8 bases short, with 24 bases between. The CDR3 consists of 17 residues. Germline V gene sequence: CDR1 SGDLS, CDR2 YYNGEE.

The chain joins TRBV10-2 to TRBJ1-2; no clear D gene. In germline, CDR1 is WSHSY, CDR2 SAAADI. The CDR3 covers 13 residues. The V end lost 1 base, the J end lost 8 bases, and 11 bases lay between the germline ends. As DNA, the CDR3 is TGCGCCAGCAGTGAGTTAGCAGACGGGGGCTACACCTTC. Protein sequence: CASSELADGGYTF.

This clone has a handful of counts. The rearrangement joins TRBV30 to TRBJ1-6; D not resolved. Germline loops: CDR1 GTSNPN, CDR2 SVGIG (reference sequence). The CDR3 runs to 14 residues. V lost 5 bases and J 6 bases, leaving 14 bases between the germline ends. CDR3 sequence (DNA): TGTGCCTGGCACCCCGGCTCGGCTAATTCACCCCTCCACTTT. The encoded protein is CAWHPGSANSPLHF.

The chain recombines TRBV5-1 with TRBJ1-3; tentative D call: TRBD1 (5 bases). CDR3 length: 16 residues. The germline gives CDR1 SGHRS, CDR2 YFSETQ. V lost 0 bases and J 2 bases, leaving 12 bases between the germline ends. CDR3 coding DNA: TGCGCCAGCAGCTTGGCGGCAGGGTCAGCTGGAAACACCATATATTTT. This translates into CASSLAAGSAGNTIYF.

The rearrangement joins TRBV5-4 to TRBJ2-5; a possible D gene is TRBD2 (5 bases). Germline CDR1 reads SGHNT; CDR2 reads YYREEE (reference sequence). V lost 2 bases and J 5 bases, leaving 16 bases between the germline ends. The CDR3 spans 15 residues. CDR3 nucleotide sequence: TGTGCCAGCAGCTTTTTGGGATCGGGGTCTGAGACCCAGTACTTC. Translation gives CASSFLGSGSETQYF. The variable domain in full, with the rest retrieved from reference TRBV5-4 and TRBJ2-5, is ETGVTQSPTHLIKTRGQQVTLRCSSQSGHNTVSWYQQALGQGPQFIFQYYREEENGRGNFPPRFSGLQFPNYSSELNVNALELDDSALYLCASSFLGSGSETQYFGPGTRLLVL.

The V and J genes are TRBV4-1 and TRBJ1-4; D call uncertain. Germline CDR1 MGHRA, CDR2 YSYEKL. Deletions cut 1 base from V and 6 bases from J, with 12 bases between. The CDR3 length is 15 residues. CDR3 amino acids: CASSQGYGNDEKLFF. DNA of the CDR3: TGCGCCAGCAGCCAAGGTTACGGGAACGATGAAAAACTGTTTTTT.

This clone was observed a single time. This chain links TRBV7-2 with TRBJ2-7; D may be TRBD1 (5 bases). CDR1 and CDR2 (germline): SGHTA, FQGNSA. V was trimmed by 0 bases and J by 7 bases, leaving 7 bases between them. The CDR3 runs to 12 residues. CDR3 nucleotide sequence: TGTGCCAGCAGCTTAGCGGGGCGGGAGCAGTACGTC. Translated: CASSLAGREQYV.

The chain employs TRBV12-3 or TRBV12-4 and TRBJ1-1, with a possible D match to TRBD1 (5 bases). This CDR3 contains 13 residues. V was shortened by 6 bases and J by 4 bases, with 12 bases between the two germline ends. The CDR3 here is CASSAIQGTEAFF. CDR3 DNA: TGTGCCAGCAGCGCCATCCAGGGCACTGAAGCTTTCTTT.

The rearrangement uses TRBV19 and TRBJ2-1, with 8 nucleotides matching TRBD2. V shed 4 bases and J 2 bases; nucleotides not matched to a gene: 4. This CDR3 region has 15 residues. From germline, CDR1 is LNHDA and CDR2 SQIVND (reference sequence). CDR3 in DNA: TGTGCCAGTAGTAGGGCTAGCGGGCCCTACAATGAGCAGTTCTTC. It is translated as CASSRASGPYNEQFF.

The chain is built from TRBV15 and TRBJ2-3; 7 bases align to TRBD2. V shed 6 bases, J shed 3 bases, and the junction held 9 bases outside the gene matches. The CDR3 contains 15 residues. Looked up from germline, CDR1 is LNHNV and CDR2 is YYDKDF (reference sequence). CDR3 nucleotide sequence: TGTGCCACCAGGGACCCGGGACTACGAACAGATACGCAGTATTTT. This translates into CATRDPGLRTDTQYF.

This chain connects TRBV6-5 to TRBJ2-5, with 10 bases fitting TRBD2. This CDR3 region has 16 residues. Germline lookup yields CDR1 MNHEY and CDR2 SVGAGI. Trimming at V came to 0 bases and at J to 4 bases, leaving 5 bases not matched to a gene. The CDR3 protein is CASSYSGSGGPETQYF. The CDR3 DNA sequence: TGTGCCAGCAGTTACTCGGGTAGCGGGGGGCCAGAGACCCAGTACTTC.

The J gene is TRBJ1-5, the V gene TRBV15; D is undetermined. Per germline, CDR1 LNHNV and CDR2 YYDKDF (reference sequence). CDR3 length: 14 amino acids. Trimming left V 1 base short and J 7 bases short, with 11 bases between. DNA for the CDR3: TGTGCCACCAGCAGAGGTAAGGGTTGGCAGCCCCAGCATTTT. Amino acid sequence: CATSRGKGWQPQHF.

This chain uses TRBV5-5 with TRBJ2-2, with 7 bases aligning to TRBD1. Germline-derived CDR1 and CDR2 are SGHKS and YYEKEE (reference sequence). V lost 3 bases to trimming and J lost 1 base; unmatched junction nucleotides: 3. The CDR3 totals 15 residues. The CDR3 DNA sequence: TGTGCCAGCAGCTCGGGACAGATGAACACCGGGGAGCTGTTTTTT. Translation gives CASSSGQMNTGELFF.

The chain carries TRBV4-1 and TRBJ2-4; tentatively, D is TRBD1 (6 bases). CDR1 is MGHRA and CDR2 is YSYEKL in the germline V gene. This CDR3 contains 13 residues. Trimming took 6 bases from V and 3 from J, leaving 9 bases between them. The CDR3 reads CASRGHLKNIQYF. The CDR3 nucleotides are TGCGCCAGCAGGGGACACCTCAAAAACATTCAGTACTTC.

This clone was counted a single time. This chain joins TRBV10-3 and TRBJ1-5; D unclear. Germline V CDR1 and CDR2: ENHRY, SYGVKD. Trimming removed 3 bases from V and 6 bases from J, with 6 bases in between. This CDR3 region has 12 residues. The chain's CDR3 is CAISEYSQPQHF. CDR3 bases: TGTGCCATCAGTGAATACAGTCAGCCCCAGCATTTT.

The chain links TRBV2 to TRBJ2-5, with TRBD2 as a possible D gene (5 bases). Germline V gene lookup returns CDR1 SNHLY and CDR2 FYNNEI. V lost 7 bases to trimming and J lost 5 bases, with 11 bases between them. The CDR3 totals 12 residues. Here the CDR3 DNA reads TGTGCCAGCACGACATCGGGGGAGACCCAGTACTTC. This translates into CASTTSGETQYF.

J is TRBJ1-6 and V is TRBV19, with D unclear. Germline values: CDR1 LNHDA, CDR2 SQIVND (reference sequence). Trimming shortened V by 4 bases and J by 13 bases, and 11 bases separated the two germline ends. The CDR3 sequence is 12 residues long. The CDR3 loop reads CASSNPRSPLHF. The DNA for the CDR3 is TGTGCCAGTAGTAACCCCAGGTCCCCCCTCCACTTT.

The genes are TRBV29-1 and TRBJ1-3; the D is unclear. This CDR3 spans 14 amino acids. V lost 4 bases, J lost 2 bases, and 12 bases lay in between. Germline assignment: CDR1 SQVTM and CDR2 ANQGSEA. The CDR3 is CSVVPLKAGNTIYF. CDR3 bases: TGCAGCGTTGTCCCCCTAAAGGCTGGAAACACCATATATTTT.

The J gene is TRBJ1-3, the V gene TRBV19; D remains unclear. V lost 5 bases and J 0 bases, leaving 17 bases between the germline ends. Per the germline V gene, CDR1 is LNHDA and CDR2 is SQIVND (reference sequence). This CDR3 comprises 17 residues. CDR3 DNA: TGTGCCAGTAGTCCCGTCGCCAGACTCAGCTCTGGAAACACCATATATTTT. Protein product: CASSPVARLSSGNTIYF.

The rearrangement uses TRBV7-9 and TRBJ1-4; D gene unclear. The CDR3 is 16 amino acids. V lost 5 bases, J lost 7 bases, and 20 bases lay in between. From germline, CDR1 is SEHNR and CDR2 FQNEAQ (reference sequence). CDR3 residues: CASSPAGALVGEKLFF. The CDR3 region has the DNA TGTGCCAGCAGCCCTGCCGGTGCTCTGGTGGGTGAAAAACTGTTTTTT.

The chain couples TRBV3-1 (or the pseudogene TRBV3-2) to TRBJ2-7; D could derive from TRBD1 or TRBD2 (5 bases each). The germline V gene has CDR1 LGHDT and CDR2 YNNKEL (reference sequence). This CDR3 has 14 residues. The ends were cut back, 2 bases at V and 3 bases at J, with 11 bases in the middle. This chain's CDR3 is CASSQMGTNYEQYF. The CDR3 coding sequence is TGTGCCAGCAGCCAAATGGGGACCAACTACGAGCAGTACTTC.

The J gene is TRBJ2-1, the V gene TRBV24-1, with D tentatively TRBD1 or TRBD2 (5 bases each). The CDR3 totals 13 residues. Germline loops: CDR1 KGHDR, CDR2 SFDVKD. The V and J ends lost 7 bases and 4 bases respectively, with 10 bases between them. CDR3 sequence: CATRGPPYNEQFF. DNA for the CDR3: TGTGCCACCAGGGGACCGCCTTACAATGAGCAGTTCTTC.

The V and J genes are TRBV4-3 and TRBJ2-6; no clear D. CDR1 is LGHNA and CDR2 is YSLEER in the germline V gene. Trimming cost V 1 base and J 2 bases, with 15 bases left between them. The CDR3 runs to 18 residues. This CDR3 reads CASSQVYSNYAGANVLTF. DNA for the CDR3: TGCGCCAGCAGCCAAGTCTACAGCAATTATGCTGGGGCCAACGTCCTGACTTTC.

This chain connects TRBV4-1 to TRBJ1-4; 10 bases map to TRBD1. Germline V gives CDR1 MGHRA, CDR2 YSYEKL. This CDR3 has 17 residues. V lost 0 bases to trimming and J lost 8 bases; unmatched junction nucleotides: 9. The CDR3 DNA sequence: TGCGCCAGCAGCCAAGAAAGCCCGGGACAGGGGACGGAAAAACTGTTTTTT. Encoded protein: CASSQESPGQGTEKLFF.

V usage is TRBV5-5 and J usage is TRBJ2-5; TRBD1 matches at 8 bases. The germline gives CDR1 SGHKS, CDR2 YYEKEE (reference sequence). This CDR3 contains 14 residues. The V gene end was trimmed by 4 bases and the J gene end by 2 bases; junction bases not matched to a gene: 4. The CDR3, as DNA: TGTGCCAGCAGCGGTACAGGGGGTCAAGAGACCCAGTACTTC. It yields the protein CASSGTGGQETQYF.